The rows below give T cell receptor beta chains drawn from one sample of a study of T cells in Graves' hyperthyroidism and ophthalmopathy. Each CDR3 protein is one row after TCRdb ran MiXCR on the multiplex PCR reads. Of about 130,000 distinct CDR3 sequences detected, about 20% appear once; the ten largest clones hold 60% to 70%. Sequenced sample: blood. The source of these receptors is a woman aged 45 to 65 with Graves' hyperthyroidism that later progressed to Graves' ophthalmopathy. Each CDR3 is given with its conserved first and last residue. A D gene is named only where the DNA matches it firmly. Some rows have no size entry. The others give once, few or many, or a class for an expanded clone.

V gene	J gene	clone size	D gene	CDR3 DNA	CDR3 protein
TRBV11-2	TRBJ2-2	many	.	TGTGCCAGCAGCTTAGATTGGTACACCGGGGAGCTGTTTTTT	CASSLDWYTGELFF
TRBV20-1	TRBJ2-7	many	.	TGCAGTGCTAGTACTCTCCAGGACTCTTTAACCTACGAGCAGTACTTC	CSASTLQDSLTYEQYF
TRBV20-1	TRBJ2-3	many	TRBD2	TGCAGTGCTAGCTCTAGACTAGCGAGAACAGATACGCAGTATTTT	CSASSRLARTDTQYF
TRBV20-1	TRBJ2-3	many	TRBD1	TGCAGTGCACCGGGACAGGGGGCGGCAGATACGCAGTATTTT	CSAPGQGAADTQYF
TRBV6-2/TRBV6-3	TRBJ1-6	.	TRBD1	TGTGCCAGCAGTAACACAGGGGAGTCACCCCTCCACTTT	CASSNTGESPLHF
TRBV11-2	TRBJ2-2	.	TRBD2	TGTGCCAGCAGCTTAGAAACTAGCGGCACCGGGGAGCTGTTTTTT	CASSLETSGTGELFF
TRBV6-1	TRBJ2-7	many	TRBD1	TGTGCCAGCAGTTCTGACAGGGGCAGCTCCTACGAGCAGTACTTC	CASSSDRGSSYEQYF
TRBV20-1	TRBJ2-3	many	TRBD2	TGCAGTGCTAGTAGGTCCAGCGGGAGTTTCACAGATACGCAGTATTTT	CSASRSSGSFTDTQYF
TRBV10-1	TRBJ2-5	.	.	TGCGCCAGCAGTGACGTTATTACGGGAGTTAAGACCCAGTACTTC	CASSDVITGVKTQYF
TRBV14	TRBJ2-3	few	TRBD2	TGTGCCAGCAGCCCTGGACTAGCGGGAGGAGGTACGCAGTATTTT	CASSPGLAGGGTQYF
TRBV29-1	TRBJ2-5	many	.	TGCAGCGTTATAAGGGTAGAGACCCAGTACTTC	CSVIRVETQYF
TRBV5-1	TRBJ2-1	few	.	TGCGCCAGCAGCCTGGACCCAGGGTCCCCAAATGAGCAGTTCTTC	CASSLDPGSPNEQFF
TRBV6-5	TRBJ2-1	many	.	TGTGCCAGCAGTTACTCCCGGGGTCGCTACAATGAGCAGTTCTTC	CASSYSRGRYNEQFF
TRBV20-1	TRBJ1-6	.	.	TGCAGTGCTAGAGCAGGGAGCTCCTATAATTCACCCCTCCACTTT	CSARAGSSYNSPLHF
TRBV27	TRBJ2-3	few	TRBD1	TGTGCCAGCGTTAAGACAGGGGCCACAGATACGCAGTATTTT	CASVKTGATDTQYF
TRBV14	TRBJ2-7	many	.	TGTGCCAGCAGCCAAGGGTACTTGGCCTACGAGCAGTACTTC	CASSQGYLAYEQYF
TRBV29-1	TRBJ2-1	many	TRBD1	TGCAGCGCCGCGACAGGGGGCGGTGAGCAGTTCTTC	CSAATGGGEQFF
TRBV20-1	TRBJ1-2	many	.	TGCAGTGCAACCTCCCCGGGGAGGGGGGGCTACACCTTC	CSATSPGRGGYTF
TRBV10-3	TRBJ2-5	many	.	TGTGCCATCAGGGACCCAAGGTCCGGTCGCCAGACCCAGTACTTC	CAIRDPRSGRQTQYF
TRBV5-4	TRBJ1-1	.	.	TGTGCCAGCAGCCCTAAGAGGGCGGGAGACACTGAAGCTTTCTTT	CASSPKRAGDTEAFF
TRBV28	TRBJ2-7	many	TRBD2	TGTGCCAGCGCGCGCGGGGGATCATACGAGCAGTACTTC	CASARGGSYEQYF
TRBV28	TRBJ2-7	few	.	TGTGCCAGCAGTTTATTAGCCTCAGTAAACGAGCAGTACTTC	CASSLLASVNEQYF
TRBV12-3/TRBV12-4	TRBJ1-1	many	.	TGTGCCAGCAGTTTAGGGGCAGGTAGACAGGAAGCTTTCTTT	CASSLGAGRQEAFF
TRBV20-1	TRBJ2-1	.	TRBD1	TGCAGTGCTAGAGAGGCGACAGGGGTTGGGAATGAGCAGTTCTTC	CSAREATGVGNEQFF
TRBV6-1	TRBJ2-7	many	.	TGTGCCAGCAGTCCCCAACCGGGACGTTATTCCGAGCAGTACTTC	CASSPQPGRYSEQYF
TRBV12-3/TRBV12-4	TRBJ2-5	few	.	TGTGCCAGCAGTTCTAGCGTGGAGACCCAGTACTTC	CASSSSVETQYF
TRBV6-2/TRBV6-3	TRBJ2-5	many	TRBD2	TGTGCCAGCAGACCCCGAAGCGGGGGCAAGTACTTC	CASRPRSGGKYF
TRBV27	TRBJ2-7	many	.	TGTGCCAGCAGTCACAGGGCGGGTTTAAACGAGCAGTACTTC	CASSHRAGLNEQYF
TRBV3-1	TRBJ2-5	many	TRBD2	TGTGCCAGCAGCCAAGGGGTAGCGGGGGGAGTGACCCAGTACTTC	CASSQGVAGGVTQYF
TRBV3-1	TRBJ2-2	many	TRBD2	TGTGCCAGCAAGTTGGGGGCGGGAGGGAACACCGGGGAGCTGTTTTTT	CASKLGAGGNTGELFF
TRBV18	TRBJ2-7	many	.	TGTGCCAGCTCACCGACAACCTACGAGCAGTACTTC	CASSPTTYEQYF
TRBV7-8	TRBJ2-1	many	.	TGTGCCAGCAGCTTCAGGAAGGGTACTGGTTACAATGAGCAGTTCTTC	CASSFRKGTGYNEQFF
TRBV30	TRBJ2-1	.	.	TGTGCCTGGTGGGGGTCTAATGAGCAGTTCTTC	CAWWGSNEQFF
TRBV7-3	TRBJ2-3	many	TRBD2	TGTGCCAGCAGCTTTAGCGGGAGTACAGATACGCAGTATTTT	CASSFSGSTDTQYF
TRBV9	TRBJ2-3	few	.	TGTGCCAGCAGTGACGTAGATACGCAGTATTTT	CASSDVDTQYF
TRBV20-1	TRBJ2-7	many	TRBD1	TGCAGTGCTGCCCGGGACAGCTCCTACGAGCAGTACTTC	CSAARDSSYEQYF
TRBV5-1	TRBJ1-4	many	TRBD1	TGCGCCAGCAGCCGGACAGGGGTTGGCGAAAAACTGTTTTTT	CASSRTGVGEKLFF
TRBV28	TRBJ2-3	many	TRBD2	TGTGCCAGCAGTTCGACTAGCGGGAGGCTCTCAGATACGCAGTATTTT	CASSSTSGRLSDTQYF
TRBV10-3	TRBJ2-3	.	.	TGTGCCATCAGTGAGGGGGGTCGAGGCACAGATACGCAGTATTTT	CAISEGGRGTDTQYF
TRBV7-6	TRBJ2-3	few	TRBD1	TGTGTCAGCAGCCAGGAGGACAGGGGGTCGACAGATACGCAGTATTTT	CVSSQEDRGSTDTQYF